The 14 T cell receptor beta chains below come from one sample, sequenced in a study of OX40 agonist ivuxolimab in advanced cancers. Some clones are missing from TCRdb's copy, which holds only in-frame ones; the method was immunoSEQ multiplex PCR. The table includes 90,000 to 120,000 clones, 80% to 95% detected once. The starting material was CD4+ or CD8+ T cells sorted from blood, obtained in a trial of the OX40 agonist ivuxolimab. These TCRs come from an adult with an advanced solid tumor such as melanoma, head and neck, liver or kidney cancer.

The chain uses TRBV11-2 and TRBJ2-1; 7 bases align to TRBD2. The germline V gene has CDR1 SGHAT and CDR2 FQNNGV. V was clipped by 0 bases and J by 4 bases; unmatched bases: 3. This CDR3 is 15 amino acids long. CDR3 sequence: CASSLDKGGYNEQFF. The CDR3 bases are TGTGCCAGCAGCTTAGATAAGGGAGGGTACAATGAGCAGTTCTTC.

This clone has only one observation. The chain uses TRBV6-5 and TRBJ1-4, with no clear D. This CDR3 is built from 15 residues. V gave up 0 bases and J gave up 0 bases, with 5 bases separating them. Germline CDR1 and CDR2: MNHEY and SVGAGI. The CDR3 sequence is CASSYSSPTNEKLFF. CDR3 nucleotides: TGTGCCAGCAGTTACTCTTCCCCAACTAATGAAAAACTGTTTTTT.

This clone was detected once. The chain couples TRBV12-5 to TRBJ1-5; D possibly corresponds to TRBD1 (5 bases). Germline V gives CDR1 LGHNT, CDR2 FRNRAP. The CDR3 loop spans 13 amino acids. V was pared by 7 bases and J by 4 bases, with 11 bases between. The CDR3 DNA follows: TGTGCTAGTGCCCGGGACGAAAATCAGCCCCAGCATTTT. Translation: CASARDENQPQHF.

This chain uses TRBV7-3 with TRBJ2-5, with D perhaps TRBD2 (6 bases). Germline V gives CDR1 SGHTA, CDR2 FQGTGA. The CDR3 loop spans 14 amino acids. The germline V and J ends were trimmed by 5 bases and 0 bases, with 10 bases remaining between them. The CDR3 sequence is CASSPGGNQETQYF. CDR3 nucleotides: TGTGCCAGCAGCCCTGGGGGGAACCAAGAGACCCAGTACTTC.

The chain joins TRBV6-6 to TRBJ2-7, with 9 bases lining up with TRBD2. J gave up 7 bases and V 8 bases, and 12 bases lay outside the gene matches. The CDR3 is 14 residues long. CDR1 and CDR2 from the germline V gene are MNHNY and SVGAGI (reference sequence). CDR3 residues: CASGRASGIGEQYF. The CDR3 DNA reads as TGTGCCAGCGGACGAGCTAGCGGGATAGGGGAGCAGTACTTC.

CDR3 in amino acids: CAWSPYQREQGSGEQYF. The CDR3 coding sequence is TGTGCCTGGAGTCCTTACCAACGCGAACAGGGTAGTGGCGAGCAGTACTTC. The rearrangement links TRBV30 to TRBJ2-7; a possible D gene is TRBD1 (6 bases). Germline V CDR1 and CDR2: GTSNPN, SVGIG (reference sequence). The CDR3 totals 17 residues. V lost 2 bases to trimming and J lost 6 bases, with 26 bases between them.

The chain carries TRBV6-5 and TRBJ2-1, with D tentatively TRBD1 or TRBD2 (5 bases each). V was cut by 5 bases and J by 7 bases, with 18 bases left in between. The CDR3 runs to 15 residues. Germline CDR1 is MNHEY and CDR2 is SVGAGI. The CDR3 sequence is CASSPAPGQQNEQFF. The CDR3, as DNA: TGTGCCAGCAGTCCGGCCCCGGGGCAACAAAATGAGCAGTTCTTC.

The V and J genes are TRBV2 and TRBJ2-7, with TRBD1 identical over 7 bases. This CDR3 has 15 amino acids. Losses at the gene ends were 3 bases for V and 2 bases for J; bases not matched to a gene: 7. CDR1 and CDR2 (germline): SNHLY, FYNNEI. This CDR3 reads CASSDYGTEPYEQYF. The CDR3 region has the DNA TGTGCCAGCAGTGATTACGGGACAGAACCCTACGAGCAGTACTTC.

The chain is built from TRBV5-1 and TRBJ2-1; D is possibly TRBD1 or TRBD2 (5 bases each). CDR1 is SGHRS and CDR2 is YFSETQ in the germline V gene. V was trimmed by 7 bases and J by 0 bases, leaving 14 bases between them. The CDR3 is made up of 15 amino acids. DNA for the CDR3: TGCGCCAGCGGTTCGGGGCAGAACTCCTACAATGAGCAGTTCTTC. This sequence encodes CASGSGQNSYNEQFF.

This rearrangement joins TRBV13 to TRBJ1-1, with TRBD1 matching 7 bases. CDR3 length equals 15 residues. Germline CDR1 PRHDT, CDR2 FYEKMQ (reference sequence). J was trimmed by 10 bases and V by 0 bases; bases with no gene match: 11. Here the CDR3 DNA reads TGTGCCAGCAGCTTAGGGACAGGGACCGTCTCCCCAGCTTTCTTT. It specifies CASSLGTGTVSPAFF.

The V call is TRBV6-6, the J call TRBJ1-1; TRBD1 might be the D (5 bases). The V and J ends lost 5 bases and 4 bases respectively, with 11 bases between them. The CDR3 contains 13 residues. Germline-derived CDR1 and CDR2 are MNHNY and SVGAGI (reference sequence). The CDR3 region is CASSLKGTTEAFF. The CDR3 nucleotides are TGTGCCAGCAGTCTTAAGGGGACCACTGAAGCTTTCTTT.

The rearrangement links TRBV5-1 to TRBJ1-3, with D uncertain. CDR1 SGHRS and CDR2 YFSETQ come from the germline V gene. CDR3 length equals 12 residues. V lost 3 bases to trimming and J lost 4 bases, with 5 bases between them. In nucleotides, the CDR3 is TGCGCCAGCAGCTATCAAGGAAACACCATATATTTT. Translation gives CASSYQGNTIYF.

This clone appeared once. This rearrangement joins TRBV6-5 to TRBJ2-7; a possible D gene is TRBD1 (5 bases). CDR3 length equals 15 residues. Per the germline V gene, CDR1 is MNHEY and CDR2 is SVGAGI. The V gene lost 5 bases and the J gene lost 2 bases, with 16 bases spanning the gap. The CDR3 nucleotides are TGTGCCAGCAGTCGGAACAGGTTTGCAGCCTACGAGCAGTACTTC. As protein: CASSRNRFAAYEQYF.

This chain links TRBV18 with TRBJ1-5; 11 positions agree with TRBD1. This CDR3 is 14 amino acids long. The germline gives CDR1 KGHSH, CDR2 LQKENI. Trimming took 6 bases from V and 4 from J; bases not matched to a gene: 2. The CDR3 sequence is CASSGDRGNQPQHF. The CDR3 DNA sequence: TGTGCCAGCTCTGGGGACAGGGGGAATCAGCCCCAGCATTTT.